Presented here are 10 T cell receptor beta chains from one specimen sequenced in a study of post-analysis software for immune sequencing data. Study outcomes and limitations: Relative to controls, patients had several TRBV segments at higher frequency, with TRBV5-6, TRBV5-1 and TRBV20-1 among these.

Included in the TCR beta cDNA libraries were unique molecular identifiers. A single record per CDR3 protein comes from TCRdb applying MiXCR to the PCR reads. There are roughly 600,000 distinct CDR3 sequences in the sample; 40% to 50% occur only once, and around 1.7% lies in the top ten. The antigens these receptors bind are not known. The sample comprised blood. The receptor source for this set is a girl aged 5-17 years with multiple sclerosis.

The chain uses TRBV6-5 and TRBJ1-2, with a tentative D call TRBD1 (6 bases). Trimming stripped 2 bases from V and 4 bases from J, with 11 bases between. CDR3 length equals 14 residues. CDR1 MNHEY and CDR2 SVGAGI come from the germline V gene. CDR3 protein: CASSYHGQSYGYTF. DNA of the CDR3: TGTGCCAGCAGTTACCACGGACAGAGCTATGGCTACACCTTC.

The genes are TRBV5-1 and TRBJ1-1, with D uncertain. Trimming pared 2 bases from V and 1 base from J, leaving 9 bases between. Per germline, CDR1 SGHRS and CDR2 YFSETQ. This CDR3 has 14 residues. This CDR3 is CASSFYLGNTEAFF. DNA for the CDR3: TGCGCCAGCAGCTTCTACCTGGGGAACACTGAAGCTTTCTTT.

As for this clonotype: Relative to the germline gene, one junction end is altered; a read error may explain this. The chain joins TRBV28 to TRBJ2-1; TRBD2 matches 13 bases. This CDR3 spans 14 amino acids. CDR1 and CDR2 from the germline V gene are MDHEN and SYDVKM. The CDR3 reads CAGSLTSGRSEQFF. The CDR3 DNA follows: TGTGCCGGCAGTTTGACTAGCGGGAGGTCGGAGCAGTTCTTC.

The V gene is TRBV7-3, the J gene TRBJ2-6; TRBD2 might be the D (6 bases). V dropped 1 base and J dropped 0 bases, with 19 bases sitting between them. This CDR3 has 20 residues. Germline-derived CDR1 and CDR2 are SGHTA and FQGTGA. The CDR3 DNA reads TGTGCCAGCAGCTTAATGGGGTTTCGGGGGAAAAGCTCTGGGGCCAACGTCCTGACTTTC. Encoded protein: CASSLMGFRGKSSGANVLTF.

This clonotype was observed a few times. The chain is built from TRBV5-5 and TRBJ2-7; maybe TRBD2 (6 bases). In germline, CDR1 is SGHKS, CDR2 YYEKEE (reference sequence). Trimming left V 4 bases short and J 12 bases short, with 26 bases between. The CDR3 extends over 15 amino acids. The CDR3 loop reads CASSRRFDGEVTGYF. In DNA, the CDR3 is TGTGCCAGCAGCAGAAGATTCGACGGGGAGGTCACTGGGTACTTC.

This clonotype was seen a handful of times. This chain connects TRBV7-2 to TRBJ1-1; D remains unclear. CDR1 is SGHTA and CDR2 is FQGNSA in the germline V gene. Trimming took 4 bases from V and 1 from J, leaving 7 bases between them. This CDR3 has 13 amino acids. In DNA, the CDR3 is TGTGCCAGCAGCTCGGCGCCGAACACTGAAGCTTTCTTT. Translating gives CASSSAPNTEAFF.

The CDR3 loop reads CASSLDRSLDQPQHF. CDR3 DNA sequence: TGTGCCAGCAGCTTAGACAGGTCACTCGATCAGCCCCAGCATTTT. The rearrangement joins TRBV7-8 to TRBJ1-5, with a tentative D call TRBD1 (5 bases). Per germline, CDR1 SGHVS and CDR2 FQNEAQ. The CDR3 is 15 residues long. V lost 1 base to trimming and J lost 5 bases, with 12 bases between them.

This clonotype was detected a few times. The chain uses TRBV7-2 and TRBJ2-7; D is ambiguous. Trimming left V 2 bases short and J 4 bases short, with 12 bases between. The CDR3 has 14 amino acids. The germline gives CDR1 SGHTA, CDR2 FQGNSA. As DNA, the CDR3 is TGTGCCAGCAGCTTACCCCTTAAGGGATACGAGCAGTACTTC. This gives the protein CASSLPLKGYEQYF.

The chain recombines TRBV10-3 with TRBJ1-1, with 9 positions matching TRBD1. Germline values: CDR1 ENHRY, CDR2 SYGVKD. V was clipped by 10 bases and J by 11 bases; unmatched bases: 11. The CDR3 runs 12 residues. In DNA, the CDR3 is TGTGCCAGCTCGGGACAGGGCCCGAACGCTTTCTTT. This translates into CASSGQGPNAFF.

The V call is TRBV14, the J call TRBJ1-2; 7 bases align to TRBD1. Germline V lookup: CDR1 SGHDN, CDR2 FVKESK. The V and J ends lost 5 bases and 7 bases, in that order; junction bases with no gene match: 4. The CDR3 length is 12 residues. For the CDR3, the DNA is TGTGCCAGCAGCTCTGACAGGGTTGGCTACACCTTC. Protein: CASSSDRVGYTF. Based on the CDR3 plus reference TRBV14 and TRBJ1-2, the full variable domain is EAGVTQFPSHSVIEKGQTVTLRCDPISGHDNLYWYRRVMGKEIKFLLHFVKESKQDESGMPNNRFLAERTGGTYSTLKVQPAELEDSGVYFCASSSDRVGYTFGSGTRLTVV.